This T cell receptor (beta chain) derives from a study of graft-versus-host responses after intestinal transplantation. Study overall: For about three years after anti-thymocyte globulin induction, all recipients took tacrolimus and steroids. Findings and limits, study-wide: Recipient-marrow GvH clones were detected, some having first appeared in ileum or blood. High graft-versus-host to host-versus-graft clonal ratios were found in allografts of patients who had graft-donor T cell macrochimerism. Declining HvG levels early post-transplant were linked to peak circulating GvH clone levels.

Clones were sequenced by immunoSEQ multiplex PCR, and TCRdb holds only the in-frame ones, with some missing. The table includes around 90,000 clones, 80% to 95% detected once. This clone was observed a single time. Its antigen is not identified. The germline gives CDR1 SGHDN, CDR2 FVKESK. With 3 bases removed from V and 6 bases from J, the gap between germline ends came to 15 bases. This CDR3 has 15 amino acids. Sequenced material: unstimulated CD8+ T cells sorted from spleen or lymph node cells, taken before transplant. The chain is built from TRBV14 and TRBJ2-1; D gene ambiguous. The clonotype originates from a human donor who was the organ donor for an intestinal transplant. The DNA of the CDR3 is TGTGCCAGCAGCCAGATTGGGCTGCTCGGCAATGAGCAGTTCTTC. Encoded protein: CASSQIGLLGNEQFF.